This T cell receptor (beta chain) was identified during a study of T cell changes during pregnancy in multiple sclerosis (dated by TCRdb to the late 2010s). Context from the whole study: In women with multiple sclerosis, the researchers looked at how the T cell repertoire shifted as pregnancy progressed.

The protocol used for the library was the immunoSEQ multiplex PCR assay. Here the immuneACCESS table is served through TCRdb, limited to in-frame sequences with V and J called. Missing clones are a known gap in these copies; in checked studies unresolved V genes cover under half, and the rest lacks a known reason. This sample lists over 45,000 clones; 75% to 90% were detected once. Under 2% of the sample is taken by the ten largest. As for this clone: The specificity of this receptor is unknown. No base qualities exist here, and no much larger clone lies one base off it.

The germline ends are 8 bases apart after V is trimmed by 3 bases and J by 0 bases. The germline V gene provides CDR1 MNHNS and CDR2 SASEGT. Counted from cysteine to phenylalanine, this CDR3 has 14 amino acids. Just the 42-base CDR3 DNA is kept, in frame starting at base 1. This sequence originates from a female donor with multiple sclerosis, enrolled in a pregnancy study. In this chain, TRBV6-1 is recombined with TRBJ1-1, with a tentative D gene TRBD1 over 5 matching bases. The material was peripheral blood, obtained after pregnancy. In nucleotide form, the sequence is TGTGCCAGCAGTGATCAGGGATTGAACACTGAAGCTTTCTTT. This encodes CASSDQGLNTEAFF.